What follows are 9 T cell receptor beta chains derived from one specimen sequenced in a study of T cells after yellow fever vaccination. TCRdb re-called the 5' RACE reads with MiXCR, one entry per CDR3 protein. The data contain around 360,000 distinct CDR3 sequences, 11% of them singletons. Source: PBMCs, taken on the day of the first yellow fever vaccination. The source of these receptors is a man aged 18 to 30 who received the YFV17D yellow fever vaccine.

This rearrangement joins TRBV6-5 to TRBJ2-7; D gene ambiguous. Germline V gene data show CDR1 as MNHEY and CDR2 as SVGAGI. The CDR3 totals 11 residues. V was shortened by 5 bases and J by 6 bases, with 8 bases between the two germline ends. CDR3 sequence reads: CASSRFPEQYF. The CDR3 DNA reads as TGTGCCAGCAGTCGGTTTCCCGAGCAGTACTTC.

The genes are TRBV5-1 and TRBJ1-1; 7 nucleotides match TRBD1. Germline assignment: CDR1 SGHRS and CDR2 YFSETQ. With 0 bases clipped from V and 6 bases from J, the junction kept 2 bases outside the gene matches. CDR3 size: 13 residues. The CDR3 spells CASSLGQGAEAFF. The CDR3 DNA is TGCGCCAGCAGCTTGGGTCAGGGGGCTGAAGCTTTCTTT.

At least ten counts were recorded for this clonotype. The chain employs TRBV4-1 and TRBJ1-3, with D possibly TRBD1 on 6 matching bases. CDR1 is MGHRA and CDR2 is YSYEKL in the germline V gene. With 1 base removed from V and 0 bases from J, the gap between germline ends came to 10 bases. The CDR3 spans 16 residues. The DNA of the CDR3 is TGCGCCAGCAGCCAAGGTGGGGGCCGCTCTGGAAACACCATATATTTT. It specifies CASSQGGGRSGNTIYF.

The sample holds many counts of this clonotype. V gene TRBV7-9 combines with J gene TRBJ2-1, with a weak D call TRBD2 (6 bases). The CDR3 runs 15 residues. V lost 4 bases and J lost 9, with 19 bases in between. Germline lookup yields CDR1 SEHNR and CDR2 FQNEAQ (reference sequence). This CDR3 reads CASSSLRGRGGEQFF. CDR3 bases: TGTGCCAGCAGCTCCTTGCGGGGAAGAGGTGGTGAGCAGTTCTTC.

The V call is TRBV7-2, the J call TRBJ2-3, with 7 bases matching TRBD1. V was pared by 1 base and J by 6 bases, with 4 bases of the junction left unmatched. From germline, CDR1 is SGHTA and CDR2 FQGNSA. There are 14 residues in the CDR3. CDR3 nucleotides: TGTGCCAGCAGCTTAGTGAGGGGGCTGGATACGCAGTATTTT. Translation gives CASSLVRGLDTQYF.

The genes are TRBV7-2 and TRBJ1-2; maybe TRBD1 (5 bases). This CDR3 is built from 14 residues. In germline, CDR1 is SGHTA, CDR2 FQGNSA. The V end was cut by 2 bases, the J end by 7 bases, with 14 bases between. The CDR3 spells CASSLHAGPGGYTF. CDR3 sequence (DNA): TGTGCCAGCAGCTTACATGCGGGGCCGGGTGGCTACACCTTC. Supplemented by reference TRBV7-2 and TRBJ1-2, the full variable domain reads GAGVSQSPSNKVTEKGKDVELRCDPISGHTALYWYRQSLGQGLEFLIYFQGNSAPDKSGLPSDRFSAERTGGSVSTLTIQRTQQEDSAVYLCASSLHAGPGGYTFGSGTRLTVV.

V and J are TRBV6-5 and TRBJ1-1, with 12 nucleotides matching TRBD1. The CDR3 length is 18 residues. The V and J ends lost 2 bases and 7 bases, in that order; junction bases with no gene match: 14. Looked up from germline, CDR1 is MNHEY and CDR2 is SVGAGI. The CDR3 coding sequence is TGTGCCAGCAGTTACATGTTGGGACAGGGGGCGAAAAGTGGTGAAGCTTTCTTT. This gives the protein CASSYMLGQGAKSGEAFF.

This clonotype was detected a few times. The gene calls are TRBV21-1 and TRBJ1-1; TRBD1 is the table's D call and was not checked against the DNA. TRBV21-1 is recorded as a pseudogene. This CDR3 is 15 amino acids long. CDR3 region: CASSRDRETWAEAFF. The CDR3 DNA follows: TGTGCCAGCAGCCGGGACAGGGAAACTTGGGCTGAAGCTTTCTTT.

The rearrangement joins TRBV5-4 to TRBJ2-2; 9 nucleotides align to TRBD1. The CDR3 covers 15 residues. With V trimmed by 1 base and J by 3 bases, 1 base remained unmatched. Germline V CDR1 and CDR2: SGHNT, YYREEE (reference sequence). CDR3 bases: TGTGCCAGCAGCTTGAGGGACAGGGACACCGGGGAGCTGTTTTTT. Residues: CASSLRDRDTGELFF.